This T cell receptor beta chain was captured by sequencing in a study of blood T cell repertoires in COVID-19. For the study at large: Acute-phase and convalescent COVID-19 samples originated in the United States, Italy and Spain. T cells, B-cell-depleted T cells, or PBMCs supplied cDNA or gDNA.

Data came from immunoSEQ multiplex PCR; TCRdb stores just in-frame clones and leaves some out. The table has a few hundred thousand clones, 75% to 90% seen once; the top ten hold about 4.8%. V lost 2 bases to trimming and J lost 2 bases; unmatched junction nucleotides: 3. This CDR3 is built from 15 residues. The germline V gene encodes CDR1 KGHSH and CDR2 LQKENI. Clinical histories supplied by participants themselves formed the basis of cohort assignment. The receptor was isolated from a woman in her 50s who had recovered from COVID-19. Sequencing input: PBMCs or T cells enriched from blood (not recorded which). This rearrangement joins TRBV18 to TRBJ2-3; 8 nucleotides line up with TRBD2. This chain's CDR3 is CASSPEGLVTDTQYF. DNA for the CDR3: TGTGCCAGCTCACCAGAGGGACTAGTCACAGATACGCAGTATTTT.